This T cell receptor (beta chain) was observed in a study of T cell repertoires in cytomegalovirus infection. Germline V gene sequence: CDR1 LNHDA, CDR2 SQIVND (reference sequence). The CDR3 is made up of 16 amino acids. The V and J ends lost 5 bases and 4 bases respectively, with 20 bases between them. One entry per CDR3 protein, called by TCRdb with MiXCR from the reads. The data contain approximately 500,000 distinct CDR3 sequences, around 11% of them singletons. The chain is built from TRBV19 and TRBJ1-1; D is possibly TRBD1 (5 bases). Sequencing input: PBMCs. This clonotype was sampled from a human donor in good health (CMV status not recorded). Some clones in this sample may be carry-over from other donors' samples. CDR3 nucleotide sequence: TGTGCCAGTAGTCCAGGGATTAAAAGGGGAAGCACTGAAGCTTTCTTT. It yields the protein CASSPGIKRGSTEAFF.